These 9 T cell receptor beta chains share one sample of origin, sequenced in a study of T cell responses to AZD1222 COVID-19 vaccine. Using immunoSEQ multiplex PCR, the repertoire was profiled, and TCRdb retains in-frame clones only, with some absent. The sample holds over 150,000 clones; 85% to 90% are singletons and the top ten take around 5.8%. Material: peripheral blood, obtained on day 0 of AZD1222 vaccination. These receptors all stem from an adult in good health.

This sequence joins TRBV2 and TRBJ1-4; 7 positions match TRBD1. CDR3 length equals 15 residues. Germline lookup yields CDR1 SNHLY and CDR2 FYNNEI. Germline trimming cut 6 bases from V and 4 bases from J; bases unmatched to any gene: 8. The CDR3 DNA is TGTGCCAGCAGCGTTATAGACAGGGTTAATGAAAAACTGTTTTTT. Translation gives CASSVIDRVNEKLFF.

This chain connects TRBV19 to TRBJ2-1; D ambiguous. The CDR3 totals 12 residues. The germline V gene has CDR1 LNHDA and CDR2 SQIVND (reference sequence). This CDR3 is CASLGRSGVQFF. The CDR3 region has the DNA TGTGCATCCCTCGGCAGGAGTGGGGTGCAGTTCTTC.

This clone was recorded only once. The gene calls are TRBV7-9 and TRBJ2-2; no firm D call. Germline-derived CDR1 and CDR2 are SEHNR and FQNEAQ (reference sequence). V lost 1 base, J lost 4 bases, and 19 bases lay in between. This CDR3 comprises 18 residues. CDR3 DNA sequence: TGTGCCAGCAGCTTAGTTGGGCGCAGCCCATGGGGCACCGGGGAGCTGTTTTTT. This gives the protein CASSLVGRSPWGTGELFF.

The chain uses TRBV19 and TRBJ1-2; weak D call: TRBD1 (6 bases). The CDR3 runs to 14 residues. V gave up 3 bases and J gave up 4 bases, with 12 bases separating them. CDR1 LNHDA and CDR2 SQIVND come from the germline V gene (reference sequence). The CDR3 is CASSILTGPYGYTF. For the CDR3, the DNA is TGTGCCAGTAGTATCCTGACAGGACCCTATGGCTACACCTTC.

This chain uses TRBV6-5 with TRBJ1-2; 9 positions match TRBD1. The trim removed 5 bases at V and 8 bases at J, leaving 12 bases unmatched. The germline gives CDR1 MNHEY, CDR2 SVGAGI. The CDR3 is 15 amino acids. CDR3 DNA sequence: TGTGCCAGCAGTCCCTCCCGGGACAGGGTTCGGGGCTACACCTTC. Translation gives CASSPSRDRVRGYTF.

V gene TRBV5-4 combines with J gene TRBJ1-2; 7 bases align to TRBD1. This CDR3 has 16 residues. Germline V lookup: CDR1 SGHNT, CDR2 YYREEE (reference sequence). The junction had 7 bases not matched to a gene; V was cut back by 2 bases and J by 0 bases. The CDR3 DNA is TGTGCCAGCAGCTTCAAAACCGGGACAGCTAACTATGGCTACACCTTC. It translates to CASSFKTGTANYGYTF.

The J gene is TRBJ1-1, the V gene TRBV9, with D maybe TRBD1 (5 bases). V was pared by 4 bases and J by 1 base, with 14 bases between. The germline V gene encodes CDR1 SGDLS and CDR2 YYNGEE. The CDR3 sequence is 15 residues long. The DNA for the CDR3 is TGTGCCAGCAGCCCTGACTCAGGGCGGAACACTGAAGCTTTCTTT. Translation gives CASSPDSGRNTEAFF.

The chain joins TRBV30 to TRBJ2-3; D is unresolved. The CDR3 loop spans 14 amino acids. The V end lost 0 bases, the J end lost 3 bases, and 10 bases lay between the germline ends. Per the germline V gene, CDR1 is GTSNPN and CDR2 is SVGIG (reference sequence). The CDR3 sequence is CAWSVSLVTDTQYF. CDR3 in DNA: TGTGCCTGGAGTGTAAGCCTGGTAACAGATACGCAGTATTTT.

The chain combines TRBV19 with TRBJ2-1, with D possibly TRBD2 on 6 matching bases. The CDR3 spans 14 residues. With 5 bases removed from V and 5 bases from J, the gap between germline ends came to 13 bases. Germline V gene sequence: CDR1 LNHDA, CDR2 SQIVND (reference sequence). This chain's CDR3 is CASSRRDSDNEQFF. CDR3 in DNA: TGTGCCAGTAGTCGGAGGGACTCTGACAATGAGCAGTTCTTC.